The next 12 T cell receptor beta chains were all read from a single sample in a study of cytomegalovirus exposure and HLA in healthy donors. Primers included in the PCR were 60 Vbeta and 13 Jbeta primers. TCRdb keeps only in-frame clones here, not all; method: immunoSEQ multiplex PCR. The table records approximately 140,000 clones, 73% of them present only once. Sequencing was performed on PBMCs. The receptors shown here come from a woman aged 40 to 50 in good health and CMV-seronegative.

The chain couples TRBV6-4 to TRBJ2-1; a weak D match, TRBD2 (5 bases). CDR1 is MRHNA and CDR2 is SNTAGT in the germline V gene. The CDR3 has 16 residues. V was shortened by 3 bases and J by 0 bases, with 12 bases between the two germline ends. The CDR3 region has the DNA TGTGCCAGCAGTGATACGGCGGGTAGCTCCTACAATGAGCAGTTCTTC. It translates to CASSDTAGSSYNEQFF.

The chain has TRBV11-2 and TRBJ2-2; tentative D call: TRBD1 (5 bases). This CDR3 spans 15 amino acids. Germline CDR1 and CDR2: SGHAT and FQNNGV. V lost 1 base and J 3 bases, leaving 9 bases between the germline ends. CDR3 sequence reads: CASSLGQGYTGELFF. The CDR3 nucleotides read TGTGCCAGCAGCTTAGGCCAGGGATACACCGGGGAGCTGTTTTTT.

The chain combines TRBV2 with TRBJ1-5, with D perhaps matching TRBD1 (6 bases). V gave up 2 bases and J gave up 2 bases, with 10 bases separating them. Germline V CDR1 and CDR2: SNHLY, FYNNEI. The CDR3 spans 15 residues. CDR3 in DNA: TGTGCCAGCAGTGAAACTTACAGGGGCAATCAGCCCCAGCATTTT. It specifies CASSETYRGNQPQHF. Full variable domain (outside the CDR3, taken from reference TRBV2 and TRBJ1-5): EPEVTQTPSHQVTQMGQEVILRCVPISNHLYFYWYRQILGQKVEFLVSFYNNEISEKSEIFDDQFSVERPDGSNFTLKIRSTKLEDSAMYFCASSETYRGNQPQHFGDGTRLSIL.

The chain recombines TRBV13 with TRBJ2-7; 8 bases agree with TRBD1. The CDR3 runs 17 residues. V lost 4 bases and J lost 0; bases outside the gene matches: 11. Germline V CDR1 and CDR2: PRHDT, FYEKMQ (reference sequence). CDR3 amino acids: CASSSTTGTGSSYEQYF. The CDR3 DNA reads TGTGCCAGCAGCTCCACAACCGGGACAGGAAGCTCCTACGAGCAGTACTTC.

CDR3 amino acids: CASSLARAADTQYF. The CDR3, as DNA: TGTGCCAGCAGCTTGGCCAGGGCAGCAGATACGCAGTATTTT. The chain combines TRBV5-6 with TRBJ2-3; a weak D match, TRBD1 (5 bases). The ends were cut back, 0 bases at V and 4 bases at J, with 9 bases in the middle. CDR1 and CDR2 (germline): SGHDT, YYEEEE. This CDR3 has 14 residues.

The chain has TRBV27 and TRBJ2-7; 7 bases map to TRBD2. Germline loops: CDR1 MNHEY, CDR2 SMNVEV (reference sequence). This CDR3 region has 14 residues. J lost 3 bases, V lost 5 bases, and 7 bases had no gene match. CDR3 in DNA: TGTGCCAGCAGTAGCGGGGCCGCCTTCTACGAGCAGTACTTC. Its protein product is CASSSGAAFYEQYF.

This chain uses TRBV5-1 with TRBJ2-5; 14 nucleotides align to TRBD2. The CDR3 covers 19 residues. With 4 bases clipped from V and 3 bases from J, the junction kept 14 bases outside the gene matches. Per germline, CDR1 SGHRS and CDR2 YFSETQ. The DNA for the CDR3 is TGCGCCAGCAGCAGACCGGGACTAGCGGGGGACACAGAGGAAGAGACCCAGTACTTC. It translates to CASSRPGLAGDTEEETQYF.

The V and J genes are TRBV6-1 and TRBJ1-5, with 7 bases that match TRBD1. This CDR3 contains 15 residues. Germline CDR1 and CDR2: MNHNS and SASEGT. The J segment lost 0 bases and the V segment lost 6 bases, leaving 5 bases of the junction unmatched. The CDR3 loop reads CASRGQPNSNQPQHF. In nucleotides, the CDR3 is TGTGCCAGCAGGGGACAGCCTAATAGCAATCAGCCCCAGCATTTT.

V and J are TRBV9 and TRBJ2-3; D might be TRBD2 (6 bases). The germline CDR1 and CDR2 sequences are SGDLS and YYNGEE. The ends were cut back, 0 bases at V and 3 bases at J, with 14 bases in the middle. The CDR3 has 16 residues. For the CDR3, the DNA is TGTGCCAGCAGCGTAGGGAGGGCTAGCGAGACAGATACGCAGTATTTT. This codes for CASSVGRASETDTQYF.

This clone has ten or more counts. The sample holds other DNA sequences that translate to the same CDR3. This chain connects TRBV27 to TRBJ1-5, with D tentatively TRBD1 (5 bases). From germline, CDR1 is MNHEY and CDR2 SMNVEV (reference sequence). V dropped 0 bases and J dropped 7 bases, with 10 bases sitting between them. The CDR3 runs to 14 residues. The chain's CDR3 is CASSLSAGVQPQHF. CDR3 nucleotide sequence: TGTGCCAGCAGTTTATCAGCGGGGGTCCAGCCCCAGCATTTT.

The V and J genes are TRBV9 and TRBJ1-2; 9 bases are a match to TRBD1. Germline V CDR1 and CDR2: SGDLS, YYNGEE. With V trimmed by 4 bases and J by 4 bases, 8 bases remained unmatched. The CDR3 is made up of 15 amino acids. The CDR3 sequence is CASSNTGGRGYGYTF. CDR3 DNA: TGTGCCAGCAGCAATACAGGGGGCCGAGGCTATGGCTACACCTTC.

A single count supports this clone. The sample holds other DNA sequences that translate to the same CDR3. The chain recombines TRBV7-2 with TRBJ1-6; tentative D call: TRBD1 (5 bases). The CDR3 is 14 amino acids. Germline V lookup: CDR1 SGHTA, CDR2 FQGNSA. The ends were cut back, 2 bases at V and 4 bases at J, with 6 bases in the middle. The CDR3 spells CASSLQGYNSPLHF. The CDR3 DNA is TGTGCCAGCAGCTTACAGGGTTATAATTCACCCCTCCACTTT.